The sequence of this T cell receptor (beta chain) was determined in a study of cytomegalovirus exposure and HLA in healthy donors. In the study overall: A data release that came early held around 85 million unique TCRs from HLA-typed donors.

PCR used 60 Vbeta primers and 13 Jbeta primers. Sequencing used immunoSEQ multiplex PCR; TCRdb keeps in-frame clones, though not all of them. The table records about 120,000 clones, 80% of them present only once. Germline CDR1 reads MNHEY; CDR2 reads SVGAGI. This CDR3 region has 14 residues. With 6 bases removed from V and 5 bases from J, the gap between germline ends came to 16 bases. Sequenced: PBMCs. The source of this sequence is a female donor in good health and CMV-seropositive. The rearrangement links TRBV6-5 to TRBJ2-5; perhaps TRBD2 as D (6 bases). CDR3 protein: CASRAGGIGETQYF. The CDR3 nucleotides are TGTGCCAGCAGGGCCGGGGGAATCGGGGAGACCCAGTACTTC.